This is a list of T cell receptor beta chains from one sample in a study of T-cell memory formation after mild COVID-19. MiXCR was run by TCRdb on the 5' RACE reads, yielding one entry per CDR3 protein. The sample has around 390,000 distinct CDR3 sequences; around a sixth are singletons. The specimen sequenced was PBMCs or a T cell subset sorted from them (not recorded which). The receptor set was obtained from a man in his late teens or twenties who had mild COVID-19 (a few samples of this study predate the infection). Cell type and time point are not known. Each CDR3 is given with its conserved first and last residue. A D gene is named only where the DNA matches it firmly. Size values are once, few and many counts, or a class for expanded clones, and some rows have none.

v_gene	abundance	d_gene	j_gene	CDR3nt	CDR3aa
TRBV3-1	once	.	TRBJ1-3	TGTGCCAGCAGCCTCGCCCCGAGGGGGTCTGGAAACACCATATATTTT	CASSLAPRGSGNTIYF
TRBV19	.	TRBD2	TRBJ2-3	TGTGCCAGTAGTCTAGGCGGGAGTACGCAGTATTTT	CASSLGGSTQYF
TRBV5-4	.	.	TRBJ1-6	TGTGCCAGCAGCTTGGCTCCTGGGGGTTCACCCCTCCACTTT	CASSLAPGGSPLHF
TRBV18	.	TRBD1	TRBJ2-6	TGTGCCAGCTCACCCTGGACAGGGGGCTCTGGGGCCAACGTCCTGACTTTC	CASSPWTGGSGANVLTF
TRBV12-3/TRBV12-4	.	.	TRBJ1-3	TGTGCCAGCAGTTCGGAAGGGCGCTCTGGAAACACCATATATTTT	CASSSEGRSGNTIYF
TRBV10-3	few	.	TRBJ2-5	TGTGCCATCAGGCCGGTCGACCAAGAGACCCAGTACTTC	CAIRPVDQETQYF
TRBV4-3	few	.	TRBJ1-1	TGCGCCAGCAGCCAAGCCCCCCCCGGGCGTGCTGAAGCTTTCTTT	CASSQAPPGRAEAFF
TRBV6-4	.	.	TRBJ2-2	TGTGCCAGTCAGGCGTCCCTGAACACCGGGGAGCTGTTTTTT	CASQASLNTGELFF
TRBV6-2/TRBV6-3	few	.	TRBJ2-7	TGTGCCAGCAGCTTCACCCCAGCCCGCTACGAGCAGTACTTC	CASSFTPARYEQYF
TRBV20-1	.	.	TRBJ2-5	TGCAGTGCTACACGAGGAGGGAGTTGGGACCAAGAGACCCAGTACTTC	CSATRGGSWDQETQYF
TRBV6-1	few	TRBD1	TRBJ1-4	TGTGCCAGCAGGGCGGGACAGGGTAATGAAAAACTGTTTTTT	CASRAGQGNEKLFF
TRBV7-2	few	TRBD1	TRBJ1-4	TGTGCCAGCAGCGCAGGGGGCCATAATGAAAAACTGTTTTTT	CASSAGGHNEKLFF
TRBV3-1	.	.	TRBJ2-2	TGTGCCAGCAGTTACAGGATGGGGGAGCTGTTTTTT	CASSYRMGELFF